Listed below are T cell receptor beta chains from one sample, sequenced in a study of T cell repertoires in cytomegalovirus infection. Using its own MiXCR run on the reads, TCRdb lists one record per CDR3 protein. Of 310,000 or so distinct CDR3 sequences in the sample, 20% to 25% were seen once. These receptors have no identified antigens. The sequencing used cultured PBMCs, collected from culture after CMV antigen stimulation. The receptors shown here come from a human donor in good health (CMV status not recorded). Some clones in this sample may be carry-over from other donors' samples. The CDR3 runs from the conserved cysteine through the conserved F or W. The D gene is left open where the match is weak. Where a row states a size, it is once, few, many or the class of an expanded clone; other rows omit it.

TGTGCCAGCACCCTGGACAGGGCTGACTACACCTTC CASTLDRADYTF TRBV6-6 few TRBJ1-2 TRBD1
TGTGCCAGTAGTATTGGCGCAAGCGCTTACAATGAGCAGTTCTTC CASSIGASAYNEQFF TRBV19 NA TRBJ2-1 NA
TGTGCCAGCAGCGCCCCCCCGGGTAGCGGGAGAATAGATACGCAGTATTTT CASSAPPGSGRIDTQYF TRBV7-9 NA TRBJ2-3 TRBD2
TGTGCCAGCAGTTACCAGCGCACAGATACGCAGTATTTT CASSYQRTDTQYF TRBV6-2/TRBV6-3 NA TRBJ2-3 NA
TGTGCCAGCAGTTACGATCCCGGGACACTCGTACAAGAGACCCAGTACTTC CASSYDPGTLVQETQYF TRBV28 NA TRBJ2-5 NA
TGTGCCAGTAGTCCGGTCGCTTCAGCGGATGAGCAGTTCTTC CASSPVASADEQFF TRBV19 few TRBJ2-1 NA
TGTGCCAGCAGCCCCAAGGGAGGGGAACTCGGAGAGACCCAGTACTTC CASSPKGGELGETQYF TRBV5-5 few TRBJ2-5 TRBD2
TGTGCCAGCAGTCCAAGGGCTAGCGGGAAAGGTGAGCAGTTCTTC CASSPRASGKGEQFF TRBV6-1 many TRBJ2-1 TRBD2
TGTGCCAGCACCAAGAGCGGGGGTAAGGGCCTGTACTTC CASTKSGGKGLYF TRBV11-3 NA TRBJ2-4 TRBD2
TGTGCCAGCAGCCCGGACAGGGATCGTCAGCCCCAGCATTTT CASSPDRDRQPQHF TRBV6-2/TRBV6-3 NA TRBJ1-5 TRBD1
TGTGCCAGCAGTTTGAGGACAGGAAAAAACAATGAGCAGTTCTTC CASSLRTGKNNEQFF TRBV12-3/TRBV12-4 NA TRBJ2-1 TRBD1
TGTGCCAGCAGCCACTTGGGTAGCGGGAGGCAGGATGAGCAGTTCTTC CASSHLGSGRQDEQFF TRBV7-2 NA TRBJ2-1 TRBD2
TGTGCCAGCAGTCTCTACTCGACAGGGTACAATGAGCAGTTCTTC CASSLYSTGYNEQFF TRBV28 few TRBJ2-1 TRBD1
TGTGCCAGCAGTCTAAAGACATCCCTCCACTTT CASSLKTSLHF TRBV28 few TRBJ1-6 NA
TGTGCCAGCAGTGACGAGGCACTAGCTGGTCCCGGGGAGCTGTTTTTT CASSDEALAGPGELFF TRBV6-4 NA TRBJ2-2 NA
TGTGCCAGCAGCTTAGCCGCTAGGAGCGCGCAGTATTTT CASSLAARSAQYF TRBV7-2 many TRBJ2-3 NA
TGCGCCAGCAGCCAAACCCTCGGGGCGCACTATGGCTACACCTTC CASSQTLGAHYGYTF TRBV4-1 NA TRBJ1-2 NA
TGTGCCAGTATTACCCCGGGCCGACTGGGATCCCAGCATTTT CASITPGRLGSQHF TRBV19 few TRBJ1-5 NA
TGTGCCAGCAGCACTGGACAGCCCTACAATGAGCAGTTCTTC CASSTGQPYNEQFF TRBV7-2 many TRBJ2-1 NA
TGTGCCAGCAGTCCGGGGACTAGCGGGGGATTCGACGAGCAGTACTTC CASSPGTSGGFDEQYF TRBV28 many TRBJ2-7 TRBD2
TGTGCCAGCAGCCAAGTACTAGCTTCGTACGAGCAGTACTTC CASSQVLASYEQYF TRBV4-2 few TRBJ2-7 NA
TGTGCCAGCTCACCACTAGGACTAGCGGGAGGCAATGAGCAGTTCTTC CASSPLGLAGGNEQFF TRBV18 few TRBJ2-1 TRBD2
TGTGCCAGCAGTCTTGGGACAGGGGGTAATCAGCCCCAGCATTTT CASSLGTGGNQPQHF TRBV12-3/TRBV12-4 many TRBJ1-5 TRBD1
TGCAGTGCTAGAGACCCCAACCGGGGAGATACGCAGTATTTT CSARDPNRGDTQYF TRBV20-1 NA TRBJ2-3 NA
TGTGCCAGCGTACAGGGGGGTTACACAGATACGCAGTATTTT CASVQGGYTDTQYF TRBV12-3/TRBV12-4 NA TRBJ2-3 TRBD1
TGCGCCAGCAGCTTGGAAGGATCGGCTAGCGGGAACACCGGGGAGCTGTTTTTT CASSLEGSASGNTGELFF TRBV5-1 NA TRBJ2-2 TRBD2
TGTGCCAGTAGTCAAAACCGTATGGGAACCGGGGAGCTGTTTTTT CASSQNRMGTGELFF TRBV19 NA TRBJ2-2 NA
TGTGCCAGCAGCTTAGAAAGGTTTGAGAGAGACCAGTTCTTC CASSLERFERDQFF TRBV7-2 once TRBJ2-1 NA
TGCAGTGCTAGAGATTATTCTGGAAGCCAGAGGGCTTTCTTT CSARDYSGSQRAFF TRBV20-1 few TRBJ1-1 NA
TGTGCCAGCTACCGGGACAGCAGCTACGAGCAGTACTTC CASYRDSSYEQYF TRBV2 NA TRBJ2-7 TRBD1
TGCGCCAGCAGCCACAACCGAGTTTTGGGGGACACTGAAGCTTTCTTT CASSHNRVLGDTEAFF TRBV4-3 NA TRBJ1-1 NA
TGTGCCAGCAGTTACCTACCGGGGGCGGCTACAGATACGCAGTATTTT CASSYLPGAATDTQYF TRBV6-5 few TRBJ2-3 NA
TGCGCCAGCAGCCAAGAACAGCGGGAGGTTAGCACAGATACGCAGTATTTT CASSQEQREVSTDTQYF TRBV4-3 NA TRBJ2-3 TRBD2
TGCGCCAGCAGCTCCGGACTAGCGGGAGGAGACCTTTCCTACGAGCAGTACTTC CASSSGLAGGDLSYEQYF TRBV5-1 NA TRBJ2-7 TRBD2
TGCAGTGCTAGAGACCCGGGCACCAGCACAGATACGCAGTATTTT CSARDPGTSTDTQYF TRBV20-1 NA TRBJ2-3 NA
TGTGCCAGCAGTCGGACCCTTTCACGAACTTCTAGCACAGATACGCAGTATTTT CASSRTLSRTSSTDTQYF TRBV7-9 few TRBJ2-3 NA
TGTGCCAGCAGCAGACACAGGGGCGACTCGAACACCGGGGAGCTGTTTTTT CASSRHRGDSNTGELFF TRBV7-2 many TRBJ2-2 TRBD1
TGTGCCAGCACCCCTACCCCTTCTAGCGACGGTGAGCAGTTCTTC CASTPTPSSDGEQFF TRBV6-5 NA TRBJ2-1 NA
TGCGCCAGCAGCCAAGCCACAGCGAACACTGAAGCTTTCTTT CASSQATANTEAFF TRBV4-3 few TRBJ1-1 NA
TGCGCCAGCAGCTTGGACGGGAGGATAGGACGGCACACAGATACGCAGTATTTT CASSLDGRIGRHTDTQYF TRBV5-1 few TRBJ2-3 TRBD2
TGCAGCGTTTCGGGGACAGGGGAGCAGGGACTAACCTACGAGCAGTACTTC CSVSGTGEQGLTYEQYF TRBV29-1 few TRBJ2-7 TRBD1
TGTGCCTGTACCACCTCGGCACTTAACTATGGCTACACCTTC CACTTSALNYGYTF TRBV30 NA TRBJ1-2 NA
TGTGCCAGCCAGACTAGCGGCTCCTACAATGAGCAGTTCTTC CASQTSGSYNEQFF TRBV6-2/TRBV6-3 NA TRBJ2-1 TRBD2
TGTGCCAGTAGCACTCATGGGGTAGCGGGAGGGAAGTACAATGAGCAGTTCTTC CASSTHGVAGGKYNEQFF TRBV19 NA TRBJ2-1 TRBD2
TGTGCCAGCAGCTTATCGCGCCTCCAAGAGACCCAGTACTTC CASSLSRLQETQYF TRBV7-2 few TRBJ2-5 NA
TGCAGTGCTAGTCTCCGGACAGGGGGGACCTACGAGCAGTACTTC CSASLRTGGTYEQYF TRBV20-1 once TRBJ2-7 TRBD1
TGTGCTAGTGGGCCGGACAAGATGAACACTGAAGCTTTCTTT CASGPDKMNTEAFF TRBV12-5 NA TRBJ1-1 NA
TGTGCCAGCAGTTTAGCAGGGATTAACTATGGCTACACCTTC CASSLAGINYGYTF TRBV12-3/TRBV12-4 NA TRBJ1-2 NA
TGCGCCAGCAGCTTGGGCCCCGTGACAGGGCATAATGAAAAACTGTTTTTT CASSLGPVTGHNEKLFF TRBV5-1 few TRBJ1-4 TRBD1
TGTGCCTGGAGTGTACCCCGACAGGTAATCTTCTACGAGCAGTACTTC CAWSVPRQVIFYEQYF TRBV30 NA TRBJ2-7 NA
TGTGCCAGCAGAGATATAGCGGGAGTGAGGAATGAGCAGTTCTTC CASRDIAGVRNEQFF TRBV12-3/TRBV12-4 many TRBJ2-1 TRBD2
TGTGCCAGCAGTTACAGGGGTGTCTGGCAGCCCCAGCATTTT CASSYRGVWQPQHF TRBV6-5 many TRBJ1-5 NA
TGTGCCAGCCTCAGACAGGGGGCCCTTTCCTACGAGCAGTACTTC CASLRQGALSYEQYF TRBV10-3 few TRBJ2-7 TRBD1